Below, one T cell receptor (beta chain) is given with its context. Antigen: not known. This sample was taken from a study of shared clonotypes between healthy human individuals. Across the whole study: Three CD4 naive, three CD4 memory, two CD8 naive and one CD8 memory plate were used per donor. Findings and caveats of the study: Approximately 4.6% of naive CD4 clonotypes were common to a handful of donors. Researchers found naive subsets generally carried larger estimated richness than memory subsets.

Clones were read by immunoSEQ multiplex PCR, and TCRdb kept only the in-frame ones, dropping some. Among 2 million to 2.5 million clones listed, 85% to 95% were seen once. Naive CD4+ cells were CD45RA-selected; the remaining cells were memory. The clonotype was recovered from a man between 18 and 29 years old in good health. Some clones in this sample may be carry-over from other donors' samples. The specimen sequenced was naive CD4+ T cells from PBMCs. Subset described: CD45RA+ positively selected.

The CDR3 DNA is TGTGCCAGTAGTATTTCAGCGGGGGCGATATTGGCTGGGGCCAACGTCCTGACTTTC. Its translation: CASSISAGAILAGANVLTF. This chain uses TRBV19 with TRBJ2-6; 8 nucleotides line up with TRBD2. Germline V CDR1 and CDR2: LNHDA, SQIVND (reference sequence). The CDR3 has 19 residues. The V segment lost 3 bases and the J segment 2 bases; nucleotides outside the gene matches: 12.